This T cell receptor beta chain came from a study of OX40 agonist ivuxolimab in advanced cancers. Clones were sequenced by immunoSEQ multiplex PCR, and TCRdb holds only the in-frame ones, with some missing. The repertoire has about 38,000 clones, around four fifths of them found once; the top ten carry 21%. Germline V lookup: CDR1 MNHEY, CDR2 SVGAGI. There are 14 residues in the CDR3. Trimming took 5 bases from V and 7 from J; bases not matched to a gene: 6. Study findings and constraints: On average, a greater number of expanded clones characterised CD8+ T cells relative to CD4+. Patients who responded partially at 0.1-3.0 mg/kg showed clonal expansion ranking among the lowest. At 0.1 to 3.0 mg/kg and by week 6, CD4+ and CD8+ T cells in the blood had expanded clonally.

To note about this clone: Its antigen is unidentified.

Collection of blood occurred at baseline, at cycle 4 day 1, and at cycle 7 day 1. This receptor was identified in an adult with an advanced solid tumor such as melanoma, head and neck, liver or kidney cancer. Source: CD4+ or CD8+ T cells sorted from blood, taken in a trial of the OX40 agonist ivuxolimab. This chain links TRBV6-5 with TRBJ2-2, with 8 nucleotides matching TRBD1. CDR3 sequence reads: CASSPTGGIGELFF. Here the CDR3 DNA reads TGTGCCAGCAGTCCTACAGGGGGAATCGGGGAGCTGTTTTTT.